This paragraph covers one TCR beta chain sequence. Its matching antigen is unknown. The V end lost 0 bases, the J end lost 6 bases, and 12 bases lay between the germline ends. Germline V gene lookup returns CDR1 LNHNV and CDR2 YYDKDF (reference sequence). The CDR3 length is 14 residues. Primers used in a second PCR of about 7 to 12 cycles were a sample-barcoded 5' primer and a J-beta primer mix. TCRdb re-derived calls from the 5' RACE reads in MiXCR, one entry per CDR3 protein. The sample lists about 1,500,000 distinct CDR3 sequences, approximately 38% occurring once. These data come from a study of blood T cells in healthy people across ages. General study points: While age rose, TCR beta diversity per million T cells dropped in a roughly linear way.

The sample was blood. This chain joins TRBV15 and TRBJ2-7; D is undetermined. This sequence originates from a woman aged 18 to 35 in good health. CDR3 sequence: CATSREKGLREQYF. The CDR3 region has the DNA TGTGCCACCAGCAGAGAAAAAGGGCTCCGCGAGCAGTACTTC.